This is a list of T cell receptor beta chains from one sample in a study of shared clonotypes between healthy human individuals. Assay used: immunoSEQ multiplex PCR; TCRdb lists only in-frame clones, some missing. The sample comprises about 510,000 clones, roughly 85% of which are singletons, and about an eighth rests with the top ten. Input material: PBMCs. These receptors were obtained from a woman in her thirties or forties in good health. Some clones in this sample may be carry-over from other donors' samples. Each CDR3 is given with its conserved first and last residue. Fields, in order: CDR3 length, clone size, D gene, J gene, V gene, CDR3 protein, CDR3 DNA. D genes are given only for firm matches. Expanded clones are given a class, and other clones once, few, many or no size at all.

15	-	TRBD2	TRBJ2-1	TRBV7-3	CASSPGTGRDGEQFF	TGTGCCAGCAGCCCCGGGACGGGGAGGGATGGTGAGCAGTTCTTC
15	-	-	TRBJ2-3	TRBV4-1	CASSQSRTDTDTQYF	TGCGCCAGCAGCCAATCCAGGACAGACACAGATACGCAGTATTTT
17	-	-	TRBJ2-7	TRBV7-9	CASSFAGYGHKDYEQYF	TGTGCCAGCAGCTTTGCGGGGTATGGACACAAAGACTACGAGCAGTACTTC
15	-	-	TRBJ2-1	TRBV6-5	CASGYRGGSVNEQFF	TGTGCCAGCGGTTACAGGGGAGGAAGCGTCAATGAGCAGTTCTTC
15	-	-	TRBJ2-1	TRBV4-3	CASSLHRGTYNEQFF	TGCGCCAGCAGCCTCCATAGGGGAACCTACAATGAGCAGTTCTTC
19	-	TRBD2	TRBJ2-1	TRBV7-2	CASSITGTSGGSSYNEQFF	TGTGCCAGCAGCATTACCGGGACTAGCGGGGGAAGCTCCTACAATGAGCAGTTCTTC
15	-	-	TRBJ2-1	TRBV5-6	CASSFVDMDLDEQFF	TGTGCCAGCAGCTTCGTCGACATGGATCTCGATGAGCAGTTCTTC
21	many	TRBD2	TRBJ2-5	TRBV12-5	CASGLDRVRPEGLAGEETQYF	TGTGCTAGTGGTTTGGACAGGGTGAGACCTGAAGGACTAGCGGGAGAAGAGACCCAGTACTTC
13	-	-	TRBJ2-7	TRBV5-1	CASSLGQSYEQYF	TGCGCCAGCAGCTTGGGACAGTCGTACGAGCAGTACTTC
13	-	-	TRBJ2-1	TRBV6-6	CASSYSAYNEQFF	TGTGCCAGCAGTTACTCGGCGTACAATGAGCAGTTCTTC
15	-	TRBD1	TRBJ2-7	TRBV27	CASKLGQGASHEQYF	TGTGCCAGCAAACTAGGACAGGGGGCTTCTCATGAGCAGTACTTC
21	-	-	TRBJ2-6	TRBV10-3	CAIRALTTGQLSHSGANVLTF	TGTGCCATCAGGGCGCTAACGACCGGACAGTTATCACACTCTGGGGCCAACGTCCTGACTTTC
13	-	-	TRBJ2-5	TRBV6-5	CASSYSAQETQYF	TGTGCCAGCAGTTACTCAGCCCAAGAGACCCAGTACTTC